The TCR beta chain described here comes from a study of blood T cell repertoires in COVID-19. Study overall: Both acute and convalescent COVID-19 samples were obtained from the United States, Italy and Spain.

V lost 5 bases and J lost 7; bases outside the gene matches: 7. CDR3 length: 14 amino acids. The V gene's germline CDR1 is KGHDR and CDR2 SFDVKD. Measured with immunoSEQ multiplex PCR; TCRdb has only the in-frame clones, and not every one. This table holds about 170,000 clones, over 75% found once. The source of this sequence is a man aged 55 to 70 who had recovered from COVID-19. The chain is built from TRBV24-1 and TRBJ2-7, with 10 bases fitting TRBD1. Sequenced input: peripheral blood. The CDR3 nucleotides are TGTGCCACCAGTGGGGGACAGGGGTTTCGGGAGCAGTACTTC. It specifies CATSGGQGFREQYF.